A single sample gave rise to the 26 T cell receptor beta chains below, sequenced in a study of blood T cell repertoires in COVID-19. TCRdb's table, derived via immunoSEQ multiplex PCR, lists solely in-frame clones and lacks some. The repertoire holds 120,000 to 150,000 clones, roughly 80% seen once, with roughly 8% in the top ten. The material sequenced was peripheral blood. Source of these receptors: a human donor with acute or convalescent COVID-19. The donor label of this sample is uncertain.

The chain is built from TRBV7-9 and TRBJ1-2; D remains unclear. The germline gives CDR1 SEHNR, CDR2 FQNEAQ (reference sequence). The CDR3 contains 11 residues. V was pared by 5 bases and J by 1 base, with 2 bases between. The CDR3 spells CASSLNYGYTF. CDR3 coding DNA: TGTGCCAGCAGCCTTAACTATGGCTACACCTTC.

The rearrangement uses TRBV7-9 and TRBJ2-1, with D possibly TRBD2 on 6 matching bases. There are 13 residues in the CDR3. The V gene's germline CDR1 is SEHNR and CDR2 FQNEAQ (reference sequence). V lost 8 bases and J 4 bases, leaving 12 bases between the germline ends. The CDR3 sequence is CASRTEGYNEQFF. The CDR3 DNA is TGTGCCAGCCGCACGGAGGGTTACAATGAGCAGTTCTTC.

This clone showed up just a few times. The chain carries TRBV6-1 and TRBJ1-2, with a tentative D call TRBD1 (5 bases). The CDR3 has 16 amino acids. V was shortened by 4 bases and J by 4 bases, with 19 bases between the two germline ends. Germline V CDR1 and CDR2: MNHNS, SASEGT. CDR3 in amino acids: CASSVTVSRGSYGYTF. The CDR3 coding sequence is TGTGCCAGCAGTGTGACCGTTTCAAGGGGTTCCTATGGCTACACCTTC.

The rearrangement links TRBV29-1 to TRBJ1-1, with TRBD1 as a possible D gene (5 bases). V was shortened by 0 bases and J by 5 bases, with 13 bases between the two germline ends. CDR3 length: 14 residues. Looked up from germline, CDR1 is SQVTM and CDR2 is ANQGSEA. CDR3 sequence: CSVEDPSGGTEAFF. As DNA, the CDR3 is TGCAGCGTTGAAGATCCCTCCGGGGGGACTGAAGCTTTCTTT.

V is TRBV5-1 and J is TRBJ2-3; the D gene is possibly TRBD2 (5 bases). CDR1 is SGHRS, CDR2 YFSETQ, per germline. The V end was cut by 4 bases, the J end by 1 base, with 10 bases between. CDR3 length: 14 residues. CDR3 amino acids: CASSSGRGTDTQYF. In DNA, the CDR3 is TGCGCCAGCAGCAGCGGACGGGGCACAGATACGCAGTATTTT.

The chain combines TRBV5-6 with TRBJ1-2; possible D gene TRBD1, 6 bases. The CDR3 runs 17 residues. Trimming removed 0 bases from V and 3 bases from J, with 18 bases in between. From germline, CDR1 is SGHDT and CDR2 YYEEEE. The CDR3 DNA reads as TGTGCCAGCAGCTTGGCCGGGGACAAAAGAAAGGACTATGGCTACACCTTC. Its protein product is CASSLAGDKRKDYGYTF.

Notes on this clone: The junction departs from the called germline gene at one end, perhaps through a read error. The chain has TRBV7-7 and TRBJ2-6; 8 positions match TRBD1. The CDR3 has 13 residues. CDR1 is SSHAT, CDR2 FNYEAQ, per germline (reference sequence). The CDR3 reads CASSGDRGGVLTF. The CDR3 DNA sequence: TGTGCTAGCAGCGGAGACAGGGGTGGAGTCCTGACTTTC.

This chain links TRBV14 with TRBJ1-1, with no clear D. This CDR3 comprises 13 residues. The germline CDR1 and CDR2 sequences are SGHDN and FVKESK. Trimming removed 0 bases at V and 4 bases at J, with 6 bases between. The chain's CDR3 is CASSQDLATEAFF. DNA for the CDR3: TGTGCCAGCAGCCAAGATTTAGCCACTGAAGCTTTCTTT.

This chain joins TRBV6-2 or TRBV6-3 and TRBJ2-1; 13 bases fit TRBD2. Germline trimming cut 0 bases from V and 6 bases from J; bases unmatched to any gene: 5. Germline V gene lookup returns CDR1 MNHEY and CDR2 SVGEGT. CDR3 length: 17 amino acids. The CDR3 sequence is CASSYSIRLAGGNEQFF. CDR3 in DNA: TGTGCCAGCAGTTACTCGATCCGACTAGCGGGGGGCAATGAGCAGTTCTTC.

This clone was seen a handful of times. The chain recombines TRBV6-1 with TRBJ1-4, with D uncertain. The V gene's germline CDR1 is MNHNS and CDR2 SASEGT. V was cut by 2 bases and J by 11 bases, with 9 bases left in between. This CDR3 region has 12 residues. CDR3 nucleotide sequence: TGTGCCAGCAGTGAAACTATTGGGAAACTGTTTTTT. Protein product: CASSETIGKLFF.

This chain uses TRBV29-1 with TRBJ1-2, with D possibly being TRBD1 (6 bases). Trimming left V 6 bases short and J 2 bases short, with 10 bases between. The germline V gene has CDR1 SQVTM and CDR2 ANQGSEA. The CDR3 runs 12 residues. The chain's CDR3 is CSVDQGNYGYTF. Written as DNA, the CDR3 is TGCAGCGTCGACCAGGGGAACTATGGCTACACCTTC.

J is TRBJ2-3 and V is TRBV21-1; the table gives TRBD1 as D, unverified against the DNA. TRBV21-1 is labeled a pseudogene. The CDR3 contains 17 residues. CDR3 region: CASSQKGGQGCTDTQYF. In DNA form, the CDR3 reads TGTGCCAGCAGCCAAAAGGGAGGACAGGGCTGCACAGATACGCAGTATTTT.

This sequence joins TRBV2 and TRBJ2-3; perhaps TRBD1 as D (6 bases). Trimming shortened V by 6 bases and J by 0 bases, and 13 bases separated the two germline ends. Germline-derived CDR1 and CDR2 are SNHLY and FYNNEI. The CDR3 extends over 15 amino acids. Here the CDR3 DNA reads TGTGCCAGCAGCGCCCAGGACAGAAGCACAGATACGCAGTATTTT. Its protein is CASSAQDRSTDTQYF.

This rearrangement joins TRBV12-3 or TRBV12-4 to TRBJ1-2, with D uncertain. The V and J ends lost 1 base and 8 bases respectively, with 8 bases between them. This CDR3 has 12 amino acids. CDR3 nucleotides: TGTGCCAGCAGTTTAGGGGTGGGCGGCTACACCTTC. Its translation is CASSLGVGGYTF.

This clone has more than one count but fewer than ten. The CDR3 sequence: CASRDRDNWNQPQHF. As DNA, the CDR3 is TGTGCCAGCCGGGACAGGGATAACTGGAATCAGCCCCAGCATTTT. The chain carries TRBV19 and TRBJ1-5, with TRBD1 matching over 9 bases. The germline V gene has CDR1 LNHDA and CDR2 SQIVND (reference sequence). V lost 9 bases to trimming and J lost 4 bases; unmatched junction nucleotides: 10. CDR3 size: 15 residues.

The chain uses TRBV5-1 and TRBJ2-7; 9 bases fit TRBD2. The CDR3 runs to 15 residues. Unmatched junction bases numbered 6, after V lost 2 bases and J lost 3 bases. Germline-derived CDR1 and CDR2 are SGHRS and YFSETQ. The CDR3 DNA follows: TGCGCCAGCAGCTTCGGGCGGGGGGGCGTCTACGAGCAGTACTTC. This encodes CASSFGRGGVYEQYF. The full variable domain, rest sourced from reference TRBV5-1 and TRBJ2-7, is KAGVTQTPRYLIKTRGQQVTLSCSPISGHRSVSWYQQTPGQGLQFLFEYFSETQRNKGNFPGRFSGRQFSNSRSEMNVSTLELGDSALYLCASSFGRGGVYEQYFGPGTRLTVT.

The V gene is TRBV18, the J gene TRBJ2-5; 14 nucleotides match TRBD2. There are 16 residues in the CDR3. V shed 4 bases and J 5 bases; nucleotides not matched to a gene: 6. Germline V gives CDR1 KGHSH, CDR2 LQKENI. CDR3 residues: CASSLGLAGGSETQYF. CDR3 in DNA: TGTGCCAGCTCACTTGGACTAGCGGGGGGCTCGGAGACCCAGTACTTC.

The CDR3 nucleotides are TGTGCCAGCAGCTTGGGTGGACAGGGAGCTTATGGCTACACCTTC. The encoded protein is CASSLGGQGAYGYTF. The chain uses TRBV5-8 and TRBJ1-2; 8 nucleotides match TRBD1. The CDR3 loop spans 15 amino acids. The germline V gene has CDR1 SGHTS and CDR2 YDEGEE. J gave up 5 bases and V 0 bases, and 6 bases lay outside the gene matches.

The chain joins TRBV7-9 to TRBJ1-2; D not certain. The V gene lost 7 bases and the J gene lost 8 bases, with 20 bases spanning the gap. Germline CDR1 SEHNR, CDR2 FQNEAQ (reference sequence). The CDR3 extends over 14 amino acids. The CDR3 DNA reads TGTGCCAGCACCTTTAGCCCGTACACGTTCGGCTACACCTTC. Its translation: CASTFSPYTFGYTF.

This chain connects TRBV7-9 to TRBJ1-2; possibly TRBD1 for D (6 bases). V gave up 1 base and J gave up 8 bases, with 17 bases separating them. The CDR3 spans 15 residues. CDR1 is SEHNR, CDR2 FQNEAQ, per germline (reference sequence). Here the CDR3 DNA reads TGTGCCAGCAGCTTAGACGGCCGGGGGGCTGGCGGCTACACCTTC. Translated, it gives CASSLDGRGAGGYTF.

This chain joins TRBV6-5 and TRBJ1-5; the match to TRBD1 covers 7 bases. V shed 4 bases, J shed 15 bases, and the junction held 3 bases outside the gene matches. Germline loops: CDR1 MNHEY, CDR2 SVGAGI. The CDR3 totals 10 residues. For the CDR3, the DNA is TGTGCCAGCAGTTTAGACAGGGTGCATTTT. Protein: CASSLDRVHF.

This clone was seen more than once but under ten times. This chain connects TRBV2 to TRBJ2-2, with a tentative D call TRBD2 (5 bases). Between the trimmed V and J ends, which lost 4 bases and 0 bases, there was a span of 12 bases. Germline V gene sequence: CDR1 SNHLY, CDR2 FYNNEI. This CDR3 has 16 residues. This chain's CDR3 is CASSAEGRANTGELFF. In nucleotides, the CDR3 is TGTGCCAGCAGTGCAGAGGGCAGAGCGAACACCGGGGAGCTGTTTTTT.

The chain combines TRBV7-9 with TRBJ1-4; 10 bases are a match to TRBD1. CDR1 is SEHNR and CDR2 is FQNEAQ in the germline V gene (reference sequence). Trimming removed 5 bases from V and 5 bases from J; junction bases left unmatched: 5. The CDR3 has 15 amino acids. Here the CDR3 DNA reads TGTGCCAGCAGCGTAGGACAGGGGGGCAATGAAAAACTGTTTTTT. This codes for CASSVGQGGNEKLFF.

There are a few counts of this clone. CDR3 amino acids: CASRRGPKSPLHF. CDR3 in DNA: TGTGCCAGCAGGCGGGGCCCAAAATCACCCCTCCACTTT. The chain links TRBV2 to TRBJ1-6, with a possible D match to TRBD1 (5 bases). Germline V CDR1 and CDR2: SNHLY, FYNNEI. This CDR3 is 13 amino acids long. V lost 6 bases, J lost 10 bases, and 13 bases lay in between.

V is TRBV18 and J is TRBJ2-4; D perhaps matches TRBD2 (5 bases). The CDR3 runs 13 residues. Germline-derived CDR1 and CDR2 are KGHSH and LQKENI. Trimming shortened V by 6 bases and J by 11 bases, and 17 bases separated the two germline ends. The DNA for the CDR3 is TGTGCCAGCTCCCCCCCCGGGGAATGGGTTCAGTACTTC. As protein: CASSPPGEWVQYF.

The chain links TRBV11-3 to TRBJ2-1, with 10 bases identical to TRBD2. CDR1 is SGHNT and CDR2 is YENEEA in the germline V gene. CDR3 length: 15 residues. The V gene end was trimmed by 3 bases and the J gene end by 2 bases; junction bases not matched to a gene: 1. The CDR3 DNA reads TGTGCCAGCAGCTTGAGCGGGGGGGCCTACAATGAGCAGTTCTTC. Residues: CASSLSGGAYNEQFF.